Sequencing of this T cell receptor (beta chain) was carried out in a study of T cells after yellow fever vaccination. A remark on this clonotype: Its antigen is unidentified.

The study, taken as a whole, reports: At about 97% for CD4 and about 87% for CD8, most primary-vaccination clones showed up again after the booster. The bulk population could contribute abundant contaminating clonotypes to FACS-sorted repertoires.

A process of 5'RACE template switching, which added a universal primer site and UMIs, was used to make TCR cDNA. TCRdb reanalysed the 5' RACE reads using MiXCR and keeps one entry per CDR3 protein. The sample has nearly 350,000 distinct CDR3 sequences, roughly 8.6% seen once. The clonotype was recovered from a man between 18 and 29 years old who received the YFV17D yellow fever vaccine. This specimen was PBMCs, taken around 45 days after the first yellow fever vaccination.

DNA for the CDR3: TGTGCCAGCAGCTCTTCGACTAGCGGGGGGCCTGCGGAGACCCAGTACTTC. Encoded protein: CASSSSTSGGPAETQYF. The rearrangement links TRBV5-4 to TRBJ2-5; 13 nucleotides line up with TRBD2. This CDR3 region has 17 residues. CDR1 and CDR2 (germline): SGHNT, YYREEE (reference sequence). With V trimmed by 3 bases and J by 5 bases, 10 bases remained unmatched.